These 5 T cell receptor beta chains share one sample of origin, sequenced in a study of vaccination and CD4 T cells after COVID-19 (dated by TCRdb to 2022 to 2024). The treatment or condition label of this sample denotes: 10-day PBMC culture with coronavirus spike peptide pools or control peptides (ViraFEST assay). Libraries came from PCR. The reads were generated on an Illumina iSeq 100. At the Johns Hopkins FTIC core, DNA from the cultured CD4+ T cells underwent TCR sequencing with the Oncomine TCR Beta short-read assay. TCRdb itself trimmed the public reads at Q25 with fastp, ran MiXCR and retained productive beta chains. Entries that share a CDR3 protein sequence are merged under the most common genes and DNA. The sample table lists 3,500 to 5,000 distinct CDR3 sequences, 20% of them with a count of one. Of the sample, 16% falls within the top ten clones. These TCRs are of unknown antigen specificity.

Sequenced sample: CD4+ T cells from blood, cultured in vitro. The receptors stem from a human donor who had recovered from COVID-19.

This clonotype qualifies as medium-sized. The genes are TRBV5-1 and TRBJ2-7; D ambiguous. Germline V lookup: CDR1 SGHRS, CDR2 YFSETQ. CDR3 length equals 13 residues. Between the trimmed V and J ends, which lost 0 bases and 2 bases, there was a span of 6 bases. The CDR3 loop reads CASSLDTPYEQYF. The CDR3 DNA reads TGCGCCAGCAGCTTGGACACTCCCTACGAGCAGTACTTC.

The rearrangement links TRBV2 to TRBJ2-2; D not resolved. Per the germline V gene, CDR1 is SNHLY and CDR2 is FYNNEI. CDR3 length: 11 amino acids. V was pared by 4 bases and J by 6 bases, with 3 bases between. The CDR3 reads CASSAAGELFF. For the CDR3, the DNA is TGTGCCAGCAGTGCTGCCGGGGAGCTGTTTTTT.

This clonotype was counted between two and nine times. J is TRBJ1-1 and V is TRBV6-1; D is unclear. Germline V gene lookup returns CDR1 MNHNS and CDR2 SASEGT. The ends were cut back, 2 bases at V and 4 bases at J, with 11 bases in the middle. The CDR3 length is 14 residues. Written as DNA, the CDR3 is TGTGCCAGCAGTGAAAACTCCCGGGGCACTGAAGCTTTCTTT. Encoded protein: CASSENSRGTEAFF.

This clonotype showed up just a few times. The chain links TRBV2 to TRBJ2-3; TRBD1 aligns across 10 bases. The germline CDR1 and CDR2 sequences are SNHLY and FYNNEI. Unmatched junction bases numbered 2, after V lost 1 base and J lost 4 bases. The CDR3 has 15 amino acids. The CDR3 coding sequence is TGTGCCAGCAGTGAAGGGGACAGGGGCGCAGATACGCAGTATTTT. Its protein product is CASSEGDRGADTQYF.

This clonotype was detected a few times. The CDR3 DNA follows: TGTGCCAGCAGTGACCCCTTACGACAGCACTATGGCTACACCTTC. This codes for CASSDPLRQHYGYTF. This chain uses TRBV2 with TRBJ1-2, with D perhaps TRBD1 (5 bases). CDR1 SNHLY and CDR2 FYNNEI come from the germline V gene. This CDR3 has 15 residues. Between the trimmed V and J ends, which lost 3 bases and 3 bases, there was a span of 14 bases.